The rows below give T cell receptor beta chains drawn from one sample of a study of T cells in Graves' hyperthyroidism and ophthalmopathy. TCRdb processed the multiplex PCR reads anew with MiXCR; each CDR3 protein has one entry. The table records 500,000 to 600,000 distinct CDR3 sequences, 46% of them present only once. Sequenced sample: peripheral blood or thyroid tissue (not recorded which). The source is an adult woman with Graves' disease, either hyperthyroidism or ophthalmopathy (not recorded which). Each CDR3 is given with its conserved first and last residue. A D gene is named only where the DNA matches it firmly. Clone size is shown for a subset of rows, as once, few, many or a class of expanded clone.

>TRBJ2-2|-|-|TRBV20-1
TGCAGTGCTAGCATAAATTTAGGGAGCGGGGAGCTGTTTTTT
CSASINLGSGELFF
>TRBJ2-5|TRBD2|-|TRBV5-8
TGTGCCAGCACAACCCTGGCTAGCGGGGTTGAGACCCAGTACTTC
CASTTLASGVETQYF
>TRBJ1-2|TRBD1|-|TRBV5-1
TGCGCCAGCAGCACAGGACAGGTTGCGGGCTACACCTTC
CASSTGQVAGYTF
>TRBJ2-7|-|-|TRBV10-3
TGTGCCATCAGTGAGTCTGGCGGAGACTCCTACGAGCAGTACTTC
CAISESGGDSYEQYF
>TRBJ1-2|-|-|TRBV20-1
TGCAGTGCTGAGAACGGGGACTATGGCCACACCTTC
CSAENGDYGHTF
>TRBJ1-1|-|many|TRBV27
TGTGCCAGCAGTCAACCCGGGGGGTCCGGGGCGGGAGCTTTCTTT
CASSQPGGSGAGAFF
>TRBJ1-6|-|-|TRBV7-9
TGTGCCAGCAGTTCATCGGACCCAGGGATCTCCTATAATTCACCCCTCCACTTT
CASSSSDPGISYNSPLHF
>TRBJ2-7|-|-|TRBV7-9
TGTGCCAGCAGCTTGACGGAAGAACTCTACGAGCAGTACTTC
CASSLTEELYEQYF
>TRBJ2-5|-|once|TRBV24-1
TGTGCCACCAGTGATTTGAGGCACAATCAGCCCCAGTACTTC
CATSDLRHNQPQYF
>TRBJ1-6|TRBD1|many|TRBV6-2/TRBV6-3
TGTGCCAGCAGCGTCGGGACAGGCGGACATTCACCCCTCCACTTT
CASSVGTGGHSPLHF
>TRBJ1-1|-|few|TRBV5-1
TGCGCCAGCAGGTTGGAGGCAGGGAGGGCTGAAGCTTTCTTT
CASRLEAGRAEAFF
>TRBJ2-7|-|few|TRBV6-5
TGTGCCAGCAGCCCGACGGGATGGGCCCTTTACGAGCAGTACTTC
CASSPTGWALYEQYF
>TRBJ2-7|-|many|TRBV7-9
TGTGCCAGCCAAGCGACTAGGGGCGAGCAGTACTTC
CASQATRGEQYF
>TRBJ1-1|-|many|TRBV7-8
TGTGCCAGCAGCTTGCCAGGTCCCAGTACTGAAGCTTTCTTT
CASSLPGPSTEAFF
>TRBJ2-2|TRBD1|many|TRBV4-2
TGTGCCAGCAGCCGGACCGGACAGGGGAACACCGGGGAGCTGTTTTTT
CASSRTGQGNTGELFF
>TRBJ1-2|-|-|TRBV10-3
TGTGCCAGCAGTTACCCCGGGAATAACTATGGCTACACCTTC
CASSYPGNNYGYTF
>TRBJ2-7|-|few|TRBV6-2/TRBV6-3
TGTGCCAGCAGTTTCAACAGAAAATACGAGCAGTACTTC
CASSFNRKYEQYF
>TRBJ1-2|TRBD1|-|TRBV7-2
TGTGCCAGCAGCTTGGGGACAGGGTACCTGCCCACCGGGGACTATGGCTACACCTTC
CASSLGTGYLPTGDYGYTF
>TRBJ2-7|-|many|TRBV6-6
TGTGCCAGCAGTTATATTACAGGTGGCGAGCAGTACTTC
CASSYITGGEQYF
>TRBJ2-2|TRBD1|-|TRBV2
TGTGCTAAGCTCTGGGACAGGAACACCGGGGAGCTGTTTTTT
CAKLWDRNTGELFF
>TRBJ2-3|TRBD1|-|TRBV5-1
TGCGCCAGCAGCCTTTCGGGGACAGCCACAGATACGCAGTATTTT
CASSLSGTATDTQYF
>TRBJ2-5|TRBD2|many|TRBV4-2
TGTGCCAGCAGCCCTACAGGAGCTAGCGGGAGAGACGAGACCCAGTACTTC
CASSPTGASGRDETQYF
>TRBJ1-2|TRBD1|-|TRBV2
TGTGCCAGCACCGGGACAGCTGGCTACACCTTC
CASTGTAGYTF
>TRBJ2-2|-|many|TRBV20-1
TGCAGTGCTAGGGACCCCGCGAACACCGGGGAGCTGTTTTTT
CSARDPANTGELFF
>TRBJ2-5|TRBD2|-|TRBV10-3
TGTGCCATCAGTGACCATACTAGCGGGCAAGAGACCCAGTACTTC
CAISDHTSGQETQYF
>TRBJ2-6|-|-|TRBV6-5
TGTGCCAGCAGTCTACAGAAGGCTGGGGCCAACGTCCTGACTTTC
CASSLQKAGANVLTF
>TRBJ1-4|-|many|TRBV20-1
TGCAGTGCTAGAGATCTGGGCGATGAAAAACTGTTTTTT
CSARDLGDEKLFF
>TRBJ1-1|-|few|TRBV29-1
TGCAGCGTTCGAGGGAGGAACACTGAAGCTTTCTTT
CSVRGRNTEAFF
>TRBJ1-2|-|-|TRBV7-8
TGTGCCAGCAGCTTATCCGGGGGCGGGAGTTATGGCTACACCTTC
CASSLSGGGSYGYTF
>TRBJ1-2|-|-|TRBV7-9
TGTGCCAGCAGCATAAACAGGGTTGAGTGGTATGGCTACACCTTC
CASSINRVEWYGYTF
>TRBJ2-7|TRBD2|many|TRBV10-3
TGTGCCATCAGTGATGGGACTAGCGGGAGTTCCGAGCAGTACTTC
CAISDGTSGSSEQYF
>TRBJ1-4|-|-|TRBV7-9
TGTGCCAGCAGAAACAGAGGGGGTAATGAAAAACTGCTTTTT
CASRNRGGNEKLLF
>TRBJ2-7|TRBD2|many|TRBV5-1
TGCGCCAGCAGCCCGTCAGCGGGAGGGCCCTACGAGCAGTACTTC
CASSPSAGGPYEQYF
>TRBJ2-7|-|few|TRBV9
TGTGCCAGCAGCGTAGGCTCTTCCACTTACGAGCAGTACTTC
CASSVGSSTYEQYF
>TRBJ1-6|-|few|TRBV25-1
TGTGCCAGCAGTGATAACGGTGGGGGAATTTACTCACCCCTCCACTTT
CASSDNGGGIYSPLHF
>TRBJ2-2|-|few|TRBV12-5
TGTGCTAGTGGTTTGGTACCTACCGGGGAGCTGTTTTTT
CASGLVPTGELFF
>TRBJ1-1|TRBD1|-|TRBV15
TGTGCCACCAGCAGCACGGGACAGGGGAAGAACACTGAAGCTTTCTTT
CATSSTGQGKNTEAFF
>TRBJ2-7|-|-|TRBV20-1
TGCAGTGCTAGGGATAGGCTAGTTTCTTTCGAGCAGTACTTC
CSARDRLVSFEQYF
>TRBJ1-1|-|few|TRBV11-2
TGTGCCAGCAGCTTCCCGGGTCCCACTGAAGCTTTCTTT
CASSFPGPTEAFF
>TRBJ2-7|-|few|TRBV20-1
TGCAGTGCTAGTCAGGATTTCTACGAGCAGTACTTC
CSASQDFYEQYF
>TRBJ2-7|-|many|TRBV6-5
TGTGCCAGCAGTTACTTCCTAGGCTACGAGCAGTACTTC
CASSYFLGYEQYF
>TRBJ2-2|TRBD2|few|TRBV7-2
TGTGCCAGCAGCTCCCGGACTAGCGGGCGCCGGGGGGAGCTGTTTTTT
CASSSRTSGRRGELFF